Following are 28 T cell receptor beta chains from one sample sequenced in a study of T cell responses to AZD1222 COVID-19 vaccine. Produced via immunoSEQ multiplex PCR; TCRdb's table is partial and in-frame only. The table records more than 250,000 clones, just over 90% of them present only once. Material: peripheral blood, obtained on day 0 of AZD1222 vaccination. Every receptor here comes from an adult in good health.

The chain is built from TRBV9 and TRBJ2-1, with D maybe TRBD2 (5 bases). The CDR3 spans 15 residues. The germline V and J ends were trimmed by 6 bases and 3 bases, with 16 bases remaining between them. Looked up from germline, CDR1 is SGDLS and CDR2 is YYNGEE. The CDR3 is CASTAGDDYYNEQFF. Here the CDR3 DNA reads TGTGCCAGCACCGCCGGGGATGATTACTACAATGAGCAGTTCTTC.

The chain couples TRBV21-1 to TRBJ1-4; the D call of TRBD1 is as the table states it, not checked on the DNA. TRBV21-1 is assigned pseudogene status. The CDR3 consists of 18 residues. The CDR3 region has the DNA TGTGCCAGCAGCAAAATAGGCTGGACCGGCAGGGTAGGTGAAAAACTGTTTTTT. Amino acid sequence: CASSKIGWTGRVGEKLFF.

The gene calls are TRBV18 and TRBJ1-2; D unresolved. CDR3 length equals 13 residues. Deletions cut 6 bases from V and 8 bases from J, with 16 bases between. Germline V CDR1 and CDR2: KGHSH, LQKENI. In DNA form, the CDR3 reads TGTGCCAGCTCCCCTGTCGCTGCTCAGGGCTACACCTTC. This translates into CASSPVAAQGYTF.

The chain recombines TRBV28 with TRBJ2-5, with D possibly TRBD1 on 6 matching bases. Germline CDR1 MDHEN, CDR2 SYDVKM. This CDR3 is 10 amino acids long. Trimming shortened V by 10 bases and J by 3 bases, and 6 bases separated the two germline ends. CDR3 protein: CATGEETQYF. In nucleotides, the CDR3 is TGTGCCACAGGGGAAGAGACCCAGTACTTC.

This clone was observed once. The rearrangement joins TRBV29-1 to TRBJ1-1, with 9 bases matching TRBD1. Per germline, CDR1 SQVTM and CDR2 ANQGSEA. With 4 bases clipped from V and 8 bases from J, the junction kept 14 bases outside the gene matches. The CDR3 length is 15 residues. For the CDR3, the DNA is TGCAGCGTTGGTTGGGCACCGGGACAGGGTGGGGAAGCTTTCTTT. Translated, it gives CSVGWAPGQGGEAFF.

The sample holds a few counts of this clone. This chain links TRBV29-1 with TRBJ2-3, with unresolved D. CDR1 is SQVTM and CDR2 is ANQGSEA in the germline V gene. The germline V and J ends were trimmed by 4 bases and 6 bases, with 5 bases remaining between them. The CDR3 covers 10 residues. The CDR3 loop reads CSVGLDTQYF. The DNA of the CDR3 is TGCAGCGTTGGGCTGGATACGCAGTATTTT.

CDR3 amino acids: CASRGTGDRGGYTF. The CDR3 nucleotides read TGTGCCAGCAGAGGGACAGGCGACCGGGGAGGCTACACCTTC. This chain links TRBV28 with TRBJ1-2, with 8 bases matching TRBD1. V dropped 6 bases and J dropped 8; count of bases not matched to a gene: 11. Germline assignment: CDR1 MDHEN and CDR2 SYDVKM. This CDR3 has 14 amino acids.

The J gene is TRBJ1-5, the V gene TRBV6-5, with unresolved D. The CDR3 sequence is 15 residues long. From germline, CDR1 is MNHEY and CDR2 SVGAGI. The V end lost 5 bases, the J end lost 2 bases, and 13 bases lay between the germline ends. CDR3 sequence: CASSTGVGGNQPQHF. Written as DNA, the CDR3 is TGTGCCAGCAGTACCGGGGTTGGTGGCAATCAGCCCCAGCATTTT.

The chain has TRBV7-9 and TRBJ1-2; possible D gene TRBD1, 6 bases. The germline CDR1 and CDR2 sequences are SEHNR and FQNEAQ (reference sequence). V dropped 1 base and J dropped 8 bases, with 20 bases sitting between them. The CDR3 length is 16 residues. The CDR3 reads CASSLDGGPYSRGYTF. In DNA, the CDR3 is TGTGCCAGCAGCTTAGATGGGGGGCCCTATTCTAGGGGCTACACCTTC.

V is TRBV27 and J is TRBJ2-2; 9 nucleotides align to TRBD1. The CDR3 runs to 13 residues. The junction had 10 bases not matched to a gene; V was cut back by 6 bases and J by 14 bases. Germline CDR1 is MNHEY and CDR2 is SMNVEV (reference sequence). DNA of the CDR3: TGTGCCAGCAGCCTGGGGGGACAGGGCCGTCTGTTTTTT. Its protein is CASSLGGQGRLFF.

The chain couples TRBV30 to TRBJ2-1; D remains unclear. Germline CDR1 is GTSNPN and CDR2 is SVGIG (reference sequence). V lost 1 base and J lost 3, with 13 bases in between. The CDR3 totals 15 residues. CDR3 sequence (DNA): TGTGCCTGGAGTGGCTGGTCTACAAACTACAATGAGCAGTTCTTC. This encodes CAWSGWSTNYNEQFF.

The V gene is TRBV2, the J gene TRBJ1-2; perhaps TRBD1 as D (5 bases). This CDR3 is 11 amino acids long. Germline V gene lookup returns CDR1 SNHLY and CDR2 FYNNEI. V gave up 8 bases and J gave up 8 bases, with 12 bases separating them. For the CDR3, the DNA is TGTGCCAGCTCCAGGGTGGGAGGCTACACCTTC. The encoded protein is CASSRVGGYTF.

The chain is built from TRBV25-1 and TRBJ1-1; D is ambiguous. This CDR3 has 13 residues. Germline V gene data show CDR1 as MGHDK and CDR2 as SYGVNS. V lost 0 bases, J lost 6 bases, and 8 bases lay in between. The CDR3 here is CASSEYGQPEAFF. CDR3 in DNA: TGTGCCAGCAGTGAATACGGGCAGCCTGAAGCTTTCTTT.

This sequence joins TRBV19 and TRBJ1-4; unclear D gene. With 4 bases removed from V and 1 base from J, the gap between germline ends came to 13 bases. The CDR3 spans 16 residues. Germline V gene data show CDR1 as LNHDA and CDR2 as SQIVND (reference sequence). CDR3 bases: TGTGCCAGTAGTAACCAACGGTCCCTAACTAATGAAAAACTGTTTTTT. Protein: CASSNQRSLTNEKLFF.

V and J are TRBV28 and TRBJ1-3; 7 nucleotides line up with TRBD1. The germline V gene encodes CDR1 MDHEN and CDR2 SYDVKM. This CDR3 region has 16 residues. Unmatched junction bases numbered 7, after V lost 5 bases and J lost 0 bases. The CDR3 region is CASSAWDSSSGNTIYF. The CDR3 DNA is TGTGCCAGCAGTGCCTGGGACAGTTCCTCTGGAAACACCATATATTTT.

The chain combines TRBV5-6 with TRBJ2-2; 7 nucleotides agree with TRBD1. V was pared by 1 base and J by 1 base, with 10 bases of the junction left unmatched. Germline lookup yields CDR1 SGHDT and CDR2 YYEEEE. This CDR3 is 18 amino acids long. CDR3 sequence reads: CASSLTLQGPGNTGELFF. The DNA of the CDR3 is TGTGCCAGCAGCTTGACCCTACAGGGGCCGGGGAACACCGGGGAGCTGTTTTTT.

This clone was observed a single time. This chain uses TRBV5-1 with TRBJ1-1, with D possibly matching TRBD1 (6 bases). Trimming left V 0 bases short and J 5 bases short, with 11 bases between. The germline CDR1 and CDR2 sequences are SGHRS and YFSETQ. The CDR3 is made up of 14 amino acids. The CDR3 sequence: CASSLVGDTTEAFF. The CDR3 bases are TGCGCCAGCAGCTTGGTAGGGGACACTACTGAAGCTTTCTTT.

The V call is TRBV19, the J call TRBJ2-5; D is possibly TRBD2 (7 bases). Per germline, CDR1 LNHDA and CDR2 SQIVND (reference sequence). This CDR3 contains 14 residues. With 3 bases removed from V and 5 bases from J, the gap between germline ends came to 13 bases. Written as DNA, the CDR3 is TGTGCCAGTAGTATTGGGGGGGCGCGGGAGACCCAGTACTTC. It yields the protein CASSIGGARETQYF. The variable domain in full, completed from reference TRBV19 and TRBJ2-5, reads DGGITQSPKYLFRKEGQNVTLSCEQNLNHDAMYWYRQDPGQGLRLIYYSQIVNDFQKGDIAEGYSVSREKKESFPLTVTSAQKNPTAFYLCASSIGGARETQYFGPGTRLLVL.

The gene calls are TRBV7-8 and TRBJ1-4; weak D call: TRBD1 (5 bases). In germline, CDR1 is SGHVS, CDR2 FQNEAQ. The CDR3 is 15 residues long. The V gene lost 5 bases and the J gene lost 3 bases, with 13 bases spanning the gap. The DNA for the CDR3 is TGTGCCAGCAGCCCCTGGACAATTGCTAATGAAAAACTGTTTTTT. Translating it yields CASSPWTIANEKLFF. Looking up the rest from reference TRBV7-8 and TRBJ1-4 gives the full variable domain: GAGVSQSPRYKVAKRGQDVALRCDPISGHVSLFWYQQALGQGPEFLTYFQNEAQLDKSGLPSDRFFAERPEGSVSTLKIQRTQQEDSAVYLCASSPWTIANEKLFFGSGTQLSVL.

The CDR3 region has the DNA TGTGCCAGCAGCTTAGATAGGGGGGACTGGGACTCCTACGAGCAGTACTTC. Amino acid sequence: CASSLDRGDWDSYEQYF. The chain links TRBV7-2 to TRBJ2-7; D is possibly TRBD1 or TRBD2 (6 bases each). Deletions cut 1 base from V and 0 bases from J, with 16 bases between. Germline V gene lookup returns CDR1 SGHTA and CDR2 FQGNSA. CDR3 length equals 17 residues.

The CDR3 bases are TGTGCCACCAGTGATTCTGGGACTAGCGGGACGAACACCGGGGAGCTGTTTTTT. Its translation: CATSDSGTSGTNTGELFF. The chain has TRBV24-1 and TRBJ2-2, with 13 bases aligning to TRBD2. This CDR3 comprises 18 residues. V was pared by 2 bases and J by 0 bases, with 2 bases of the junction left unmatched. The germline V gene has CDR1 KGHDR and CDR2 SFDVKD.

The rearrangement links TRBV3-1 (or the pseudogene TRBV3-2) to TRBJ1-4; D may be TRBD1 (5 bases). The CDR3 is made up of 13 amino acids. The germline V gene encodes CDR1 LGHDT and CDR2 YNNKEL (reference sequence). The V end lost 4 bases, the J end lost 8 bases, and 11 bases lay between the germline ends. The CDR3: CASSRGTAEKLFF. In DNA, the CDR3 is TGTGCCAGCAGCCGGGGGACCGCAGAAAAACTGTTTTTT.

The chain couples TRBV9 to TRBJ1-1, with D possibly being TRBD1 (6 bases). The CDR3 consists of 15 residues. Trimming removed 0 bases at V and 1 base at J, with 10 bases between. In germline, CDR1 is SGDLS, CDR2 YYNGEE. The chain's CDR3 is CASSVEGDANTEAFF. CDR3 coding DNA: TGTGCCAGCAGCGTAGAGGGGGACGCGAACACTGAAGCTTTCTTT. The full variable domain, with the rest looked up from reference TRBV9 and TRBJ1-1, is DSGVTQTPKHLITATGQRVTLRCSPRSGDLSVYWYQQSLDQGLQFLIQYYNGEERAKGNILERFSAQQFPDLHSELNLSSLELGDSALYFCASSVEGDANTEAFFGQGTRLTVV.

The rearrangement joins TRBV18 to TRBJ1-1, with 12 bases aligning to TRBD1. With V trimmed by 8 bases and J by 6 bases, 7 bases remained unmatched. Per the germline V gene, CDR1 is KGHSH and CDR2 is LQKENI. This CDR3 has 14 residues. CDR3 bases: TGTGCCAGCCACCCGGGGACAGGGGGCCCTGAAGCTTTCTTT. Residues: CASHPGTGGPEAFF.

This chain uses TRBV7-2 with TRBJ2-4; D call uncertain. The V gene lost 1 base and the J gene lost 9 bases, with 7 bases spanning the gap. The CDR3 consists of 12 residues. Germline V gene sequence: CDR1 SGHTA, CDR2 FQGNSA. Here the CDR3 reads CASSLDLSIQYF. The CDR3 region has the DNA TGTGCCAGCAGCTTAGATCTCAGCATTCAGTACTTC.

The sample holds a few counts of this clone. The chain carries TRBV2 and TRBJ1-2; D is unclear. The V end was cut by 7 bases, the J end by 7 bases, with 16 bases between. Per the germline V gene, CDR1 is SNHLY and CDR2 is FYNNEI. The CDR3 loop spans 13 amino acids. CDR3 coding DNA: TGTGCCAGCAACCTCCGCCCAACTTCTGGCTACACCTTC. This encodes CASNLRPTSGYTF.

This chain connects TRBV5-6 to TRBJ1-5; 7 bases match TRBD1. CDR1 SGHDT and CDR2 YYEEEE come from the germline V gene. Trimming at V came to 2 bases and at J to 0 bases, leaving 5 bases not matched to a gene. The CDR3 length is 16 residues. In nucleotides, the CDR3 is TGTGCCAGCAGCTTTCGGACAGGTGATAGCAATCAGCCCCAGCATTTT. Translating it yields CASSFRTGDSNQPQHF. The variable domain in full, completed from reference TRBV5-6 and TRBJ1-5, reads DAGVTQSPTHLIKTRGQQVTLRCSPKSGHDTVSWYQQALGQGPQFIFQYYEEEERQRGNFPDRFSGHQFPNYSSELNVNALLLGDSALYLCASSFRTGDSNQPQHFGDGTRLSIL.

The chain links TRBV7-2 to TRBJ1-5; the D gene is possibly TRBD1 (6 bases). The CDR3 covers 15 residues. Trimming left V 4 bases short and J 4 bases short, with 14 bases between. Germline CDR1 and CDR2: SGHTA and FQGNSA. CDR3 amino acids: CASSSVGTTNQPQHF. In DNA, the CDR3 is TGTGCCAGCAGCTCCGTTGGGACAACGAATCAGCCCCAGCATTTT.